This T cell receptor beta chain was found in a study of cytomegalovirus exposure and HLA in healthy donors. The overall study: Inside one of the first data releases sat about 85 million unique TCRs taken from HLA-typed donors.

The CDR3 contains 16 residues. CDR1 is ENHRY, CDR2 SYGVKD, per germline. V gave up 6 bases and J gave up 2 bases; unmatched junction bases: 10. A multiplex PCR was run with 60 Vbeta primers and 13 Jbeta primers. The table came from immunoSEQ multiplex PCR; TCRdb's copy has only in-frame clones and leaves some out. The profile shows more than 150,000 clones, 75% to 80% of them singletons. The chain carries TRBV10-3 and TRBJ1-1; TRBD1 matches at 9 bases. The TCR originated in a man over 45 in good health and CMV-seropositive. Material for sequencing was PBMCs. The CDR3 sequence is CAISRLQGAGNTEAFF. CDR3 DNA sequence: TGTGCCATCAGCAGACTACAGGGGGCTGGAAACACTGAAGCTTTCTTT.